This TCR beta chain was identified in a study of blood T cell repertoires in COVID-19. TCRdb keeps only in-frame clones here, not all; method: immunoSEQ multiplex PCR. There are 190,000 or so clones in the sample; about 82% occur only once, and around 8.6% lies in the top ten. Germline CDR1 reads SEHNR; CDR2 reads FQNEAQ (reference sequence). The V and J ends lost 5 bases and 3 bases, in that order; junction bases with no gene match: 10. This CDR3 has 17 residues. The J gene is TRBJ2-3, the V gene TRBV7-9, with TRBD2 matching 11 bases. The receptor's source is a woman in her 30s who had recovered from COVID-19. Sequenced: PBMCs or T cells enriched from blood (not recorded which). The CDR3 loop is CASSPKLGTSGTDTQYF. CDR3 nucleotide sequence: TGTGCCAGCAGCCCCAAGCTAGGGACTAGCGGTACAGATACGCAGTATTTT.